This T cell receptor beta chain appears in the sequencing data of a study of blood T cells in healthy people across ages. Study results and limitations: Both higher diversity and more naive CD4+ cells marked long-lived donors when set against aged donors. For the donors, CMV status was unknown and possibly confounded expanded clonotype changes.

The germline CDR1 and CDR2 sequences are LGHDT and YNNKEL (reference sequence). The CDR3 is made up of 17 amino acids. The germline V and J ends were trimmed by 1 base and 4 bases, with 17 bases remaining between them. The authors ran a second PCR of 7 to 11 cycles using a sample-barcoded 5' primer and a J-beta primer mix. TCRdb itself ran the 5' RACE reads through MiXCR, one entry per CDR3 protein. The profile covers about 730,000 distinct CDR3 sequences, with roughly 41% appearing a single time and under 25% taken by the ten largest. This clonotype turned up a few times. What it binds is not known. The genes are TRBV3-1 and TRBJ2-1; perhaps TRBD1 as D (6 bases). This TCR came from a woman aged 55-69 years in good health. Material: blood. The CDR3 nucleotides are TGTGCCAGCAGCCAAGGACTCCGGGACACCCTTTACAATGAGCAGTTCTTC. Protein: CASSQGLRDTLYNEQFF.